The text below deals with one T cell receptor (beta chain). The data belong to a study of CD8+CD57+ T cells in acquired aplastic anemia. The study profiled TCR beta VDJ and CDR3 using genomic DNA as template. TCRdb re-called the reads through MiXCR, storing one row per CDR3 protein. Counted here are under 350,000 distinct CDR3 sequences, around three fifths occurring once; the ten biggest clones make up roughly 1.3%. In patients chosen for sequencing, flow cytometry had shown CD8+CD57+ cell expansion. The V gene lost 4 bases and the J gene lost 1 base, with 10 bases spanning the gap. This CDR3 has 14 residues. Looked up from germline, CDR1 is SNHLY and CDR2 is FYNNEI.

Sequencing was performed on sorted CD4+, CD8+, or CD8+CD57+ T cells (not recorded which) from PBMCs. The TCR originated in a human donor with aplastic anemia. This rearrangement joins TRBV2 to TRBJ1-1; weak D call: TRBD1 (6 bases). The CDR3 bases are TGTGCCAGCAGTGCCGACAGGTCGAACACTGAAGCTTTCTTT. Its translation is CASSADRSNTEAFF. The full variable domain, with the rest looked up from reference TRBV2 and TRBJ1-1, is EPEVTQTPSHQVTQMGQEVILRCVPISNHLYFYWYRQILGQKVEFLVSFYNNEISEKSEIFDDQFSVERPDGSNFTLKIRSTKLEDSAMYFCASSADRSNTEAFFGQGTRLTVV.